These T cell receptor beta chains were read from a single sample in a study of T cells in localized non-small cell lung cancer. The method was immunoSEQ multiplex PCR; TCRdb's version includes in-frame clones alone and lacks a portion of them. The data contain around 83,000 clones, roughly 75% of them singletons. The specimen comprised PBMCs, sampled before any cancer treatment. These TCRs come from a man between 35 and 75 years old with stage II squamous cell lung carcinoma. Each CDR3 is given with its conserved first and last residue. Fields, in order: V gene, clone size, J gene, D gene, CDR3 DNA, CDR3 protein. A D gene is named only where the DNA matches it firmly. Clone size, where shown, is once, few, many, or a class for clones that have expanded.

v_gene: TRBV6-4; abundance: NA; j_gene: TRBJ1-2; d_gene: NA; CDR3nt: TGTGCCAGCAGTTACGGGCAGGGGAATGTAGGCTACACCTTC; CDR3aa: CASSYGQGNVGYTF
v_gene: TRBV7-6; abundance: few; j_gene: TRBJ2-5; d_gene: NA; CDR3nt: TGTGCCAGCAGCTTAGTCGTTGCGACAGGCCAAGAGACCCAGTACTTC; CDR3aa: CASSLVVATGQETQYF
v_gene: TRBV5-6; abundance: NA; j_gene: TRBJ2-7; d_gene: NA; CDR3nt: TGTGCCAGCAGCTTGGGGTTGGACGAGCAGTACTTC; CDR3aa: CASSLGLDEQYF
v_gene: TRBV5-1; abundance: NA; j_gene: TRBJ1-4; d_gene: NA; CDR3nt: TGCGCCAGCAGCTTGTTGGGCAGCACTAATGAAAAACTGTTTTTT; CDR3aa: CASSLLGSTNEKLFF
v_gene: TRBV7-6; abundance: few; j_gene: TRBJ2-5; d_gene: TRBD2; CDR3nt: TGTGCCAGCAGCTCCTCTAGCGGGATCGGGAAGACCCAGTACTTC; CDR3aa: CASSSSSGIGKTQYF
v_gene: TRBV7-9; abundance: NA; j_gene: TRBJ2-3; d_gene: TRBD1; CDR3nt: TGTGCCAGCAGCATGGGACAGGGAGTGGATACGCAGTATTTT; CDR3aa: CASSMGQGVDTQYF
v_gene: TRBV7-9; abundance: NA; j_gene: TRBJ2-2; d_gene: TRBD2; CDR3nt: TGTGCCAGCAGCTCACCCGGGACTAGCGGGGGGAACACCGGGGAGCTGTTTTTT; CDR3aa: CASSSPGTSGGNTGELFF
v_gene: TRBV19; abundance: NA; j_gene: TRBJ2-5; d_gene: TRBD1; CDR3nt: TGTGCCAGTAGTACGGGACAGGGGAGCCAAGAGACCCAGTACTTC; CDR3aa: CASSTGQGSQETQYF
v_gene: TRBV7-9; abundance: NA; j_gene: TRBJ2-7; d_gene: NA; CDR3nt: TGTGCCAGCAGCCCACAGGGAAACGAGCAGTACTTC; CDR3aa: CASSPQGNEQYF
v_gene: TRBV2; abundance: once; j_gene: TRBJ2-1; d_gene: TRBD2; CDR3nt: TGTGCCAGCAGTGAAGAAGCGGGGGGGCGTAGTGAGCAGTTCTTC; CDR3aa: CASSEEAGGRSEQFF
v_gene: TRBV6-5; abundance: few; j_gene: TRBJ1-3; d_gene: NA; CDR3nt: TGTGCCACTGCGCCCCAACTTGGAAACACCATATATTTT; CDR3aa: CATAPQLGNTIYF